One sample yielded the 19 T cell receptor beta chains listed below, sequenced in a study of blood T cell repertoires in COVID-19. Data came from immunoSEQ multiplex PCR; TCRdb stores just in-frame clones and leaves some out. The sample lists some 260,000 clones, 60% to 75% occurring once. The material sequenced was peripheral blood. The origin of the receptors is a woman of 80 years or more with acute or convalescent COVID-19.

V and J are TRBV7-9 and TRBJ1-3, with unresolved D. Germline lookup yields CDR1 SEHNR and CDR2 FQNEAQ (reference sequence). The CDR3 loop spans 17 amino acids. V lost 1 base and J lost 4, with 17 bases in between. The CDR3 coding sequence is TGTGCCAGCAGCTTAGATAGCCCCCCGGGAACGGGAAACACCATATATTTT. This translates into CASSLDSPPGTGNTIYF.

This clone was picked up a small number of times. The rearrangement joins TRBV5-1 to TRBJ1-6, with TRBD1 identical over 8 bases. Germline CDR1 SGHRS, CDR2 YFSETQ. The V gene end was trimmed by 2 bases and the J gene end by 5 bases; junction bases not matched to a gene: 3. This CDR3 region has 15 residues. The CDR3 DNA is TGCGCCAGCAGCTTCGGACAGGGTGATAATTCACCCCTCCACTTT. Protein product: CASSFGQGDNSPLHF. The full variable domain, in which reference TRBV5-1 and TRBJ1-6 provide the parts outside the CDR3, is KAGVTQTPRYLIKTRGQQVTLSCSPISGHRSVSWYQQTPGQGLQFLFEYFSETQRNKGNFPGRFSGRQFSNSRSEMNVSTLELGDSALYLCASSFGQGDNSPLHFGNGTRLTVT.

V is TRBV11-3 and J is TRBJ2-7; 9 nucleotides line up with TRBD1. The CDR3 is 14 amino acids. V shed 4 bases, J shed 1 base, and the junction held 2 bases outside the gene matches. In germline, CDR1 is SGHNT, CDR2 YENEEA. The CDR3 nucleotides are TGTGCCAGCAGCTCCGGGACAGGGTCCTACGAGCAGTACTTC. Amino acids: CASSSGTGSYEQYF.

This chain joins TRBV6-1 and TRBJ2-3; 15 bases agree with TRBD2. The CDR3 totals 19 residues. V was clipped by 2 bases and J by 7 bases; unmatched bases: 13. The germline V gene encodes CDR1 MNHNS and CDR2 SASEGT. CDR3 DNA sequence: TGTGCCAGCAGTGAACTGACCCCCGGACTAGCGGGAGGGCCAAATACGCAGTATTTT. Protein: CASSELTPGLAGGPNTQYF.

The V gene is TRBV6-5, the J gene TRBJ2-3; TRBD2 aligns across 7 bases. Trimming at V came to 2 bases and at J to 2 bases, leaving 7 bases not matched to a gene. CDR1 and CDR2 from the germline V gene are MNHEY and SVGAGI. The CDR3 spans 16 residues. The DNA of the CDR3 is TGTGCCAGCAGTTACCGGGGGGACCTTATCACAGATACGCAGTATTTT. Translation gives CASSYRGDLITDTQYF.

This chain links TRBV24-1 with TRBJ2-3, with 9 bases fitting TRBD2. Per the germline V gene, CDR1 is KGHDR and CDR2 is SFDVKD. V lost 12 bases and J lost 2; bases outside the gene matches: 8. The CDR3 length is 14 residues. Here the CDR3 reads CAPVAGVFTDTQYF. The CDR3 DNA reads as TGTGCCCCCGTAGCGGGGGTCTTCACAGATACGCAGTATTTT.

The chain joins TRBV2 to TRBJ2-1; D is undetermined. The germline V gene encodes CDR1 SNHLY and CDR2 FYNNEI. This CDR3 contains 17 residues. Trimming took 4 bases from V and 2 from J, leaving 18 bases between them. The CDR3 loop reads CASSGLPHGAPYNEQFF. In nucleotides, the CDR3 is TGTGCCAGCAGTGGTCTTCCCCACGGAGCACCCTACAATGAGCAGTTCTTC.

CDR3 protein: CASSREGTSYEQYF. In DNA, the CDR3 is TGTGCCAGCTCACGGGAGGGGACCTCCTACGAGCAGTACTTC. The V and J genes are TRBV18 and TRBJ2-7, with 7 positions matching TRBD2. This CDR3 region has 14 residues. V lost 4 bases and J lost 0; bases outside the gene matches: 3. Germline assignment: CDR1 KGHSH and CDR2 LQKENI.

The rearrangement joins TRBV7-9 to TRBJ1-2, with 9 bases fitting TRBD1. This CDR3 contains 14 residues. V gave up 5 bases and J gave up 7 bases; unmatched junction bases: 8. The germline V gene has CDR1 SEHNR and CDR2 FQNEAQ (reference sequence). The CDR3 spells CASSPRQGVFGYTF. Here the CDR3 DNA reads TGTGCCAGCAGCCCCCGACAGGGGGTCTTTGGCTACACCTTC.

The chain recombines TRBV7-2 with TRBJ2-7; maybe TRBD1 (6 bases). V lost 0 bases and J 2 bases, leaving 8 bases between the germline ends. Germline lookup yields CDR1 SGHTA and CDR2 FQGNSA. This CDR3 spans 14 amino acids. This chain's CDR3 is CASSLAGDTYEQYF. The CDR3 region has the DNA TGTGCCAGCAGCTTAGCGGGGGACACCTACGAGCAGTACTTC.

The rearrangement uses TRBV27 and TRBJ1-2, with 9 bases lining up with TRBD1. V shed 3 bases, J shed 1 base, and the junction held 3 bases outside the gene matches. Germline CDR1 MNHEY, CDR2 SMNVEV (reference sequence). CDR3 length: 15 amino acids. This CDR3 is CASSLGTGINYGYTF. In nucleotides, the CDR3 is TGTGCCAGCAGTTTGGGGACAGGGATTAACTATGGCTACACCTTC.

As to this clone: One end of the junction does not line up with germline, which may come from a read error. This chain uses TRBV12-3 or TRBV12-4 with TRBJ2-1, with D maybe TRBD2 (6 bases). The CDR3 loop spans 13 amino acids. Here the CDR3 reads CASNRDSDNEQFF. As DNA, the CDR3 is TGTGCCAGCAACCGGGACTCCGACAATGAGCAGTTCTTC.

This clone was counted once. The genes are TRBV2 and TRBJ1-5; a possible D gene is TRBD1 (6 bases). Trimming removed 5 bases at V and 4 bases at J, with 12 bases between. The CDR3 sequence is 14 residues long. Germline V gene lookup returns CDR1 SNHLY and CDR2 FYNNEI. CDR3 region: CASSPGQPNQPQHF. CDR3 bases: TGTGCCAGCAGTCCCGGACAGCCGAATCAGCCCCAGCATTTT.

The chain is built from TRBV2 and TRBJ1-1; unclear D gene. The V gene lost 7 bases and the J gene lost 1 base, with 10 bases spanning the gap. The CDR3 length is 13 residues. Germline CDR1 SNHLY, CDR2 FYNNEI. The CDR3 protein is CASTSQSNTEAFF. In nucleotides, the CDR3 is TGTGCCAGCACTAGTCAGTCGAACACTGAAGCTTTCTTT.

This chain's CDR3 is CASSGTDRNYGYTF. As DNA, the CDR3 is TGCGCCAGCAGCGGGACGGACAGGAACTATGGCTACACCTTC. The chain joins TRBV5-1 to TRBJ1-2; 7 bases map to TRBD1. Germline trimming cut 4 bases from V and 2 bases from J; bases unmatched to any gene: 5. The germline gives CDR1 SGHRS, CDR2 YFSETQ. The CDR3 runs 14 residues.

The chain employs TRBV2 and TRBJ2-7; D call uncertain. The CDR3 runs to 14 residues. Germline CDR1 is SNHLY and CDR2 is FYNNEI. Trimming took off 5 bases at V and 0 bases at J, with 11 bases between the two ends. Here the CDR3 reads CASSPQYSSYEQYF. The CDR3, as DNA: TGTGCCAGCAGTCCACAGTATAGCTCCTACGAGCAGTACTTC.

There are a few counts of this clone. This chain links TRBV30 with TRBJ1-2, with TRBD1 matching over 11 bases. The junction had 10 bases not matched to a gene; V was cut back by 3 bases and J by 4 bases. Germline loops: CDR1 GTSNPN, CDR2 SVGIG (reference sequence). The CDR3 totals 16 residues. The CDR3 here is CAWSFRAGTGGYGYTF. DNA for the CDR3: TGTGCCTGGAGCTTCAGGGCCGGGACAGGGGGCTATGGCTACACCTTC.

The rearrangement joins TRBV3-1 (or the pseudogene TRBV3-2) to TRBJ2-1, with 7 positions matching TRBD2. Germline lookup yields CDR1 LGHDT and CDR2 YNNKEL (reference sequence). V lost 0 bases to trimming and J lost 13 bases; unmatched junction nucleotides: 9. The CDR3 has 14 amino acids. CDR3 nucleotides: TGTGCCAGCAGCCAAGACCACAGACTAGCCGCCCAGTTCTTC. Amino acids: CASSQDHRLAAQFF.

The chain employs TRBV3-1 (or the pseudogene TRBV3-2) and TRBJ1-1; the D gene is possibly TRBD1 (5 bases). V was shortened by 3 bases and J by 8 bases, with 10 bases between the two germline ends. The CDR3 totals 12 residues. Germline CDR1 reads LGHDT; CDR2 reads YNNKEL (reference sequence). The CDR3 loop reads CASSQGLREAFF. CDR3 nucleotide sequence: TGTGCCAGCAGCCAGGGGCTCCGAGAAGCTTTCTTT.